This T cell receptor beta chain was sequenced in a study of blood T cell repertoires in COVID-19. Only in-frame clones appear in the TCRdb table, and some are missing; sequencing was by immunoSEQ multiplex PCR. The sample holds hundreds of thousands of clones, approximately 90% seen once. CDR1 and CDR2 (germline): SGHAT, FQNNGV. This CDR3 is 18 amino acids long. V shed 1 base and J shed 1 base, with 19 bases lying between them. The age range of participants was about 18 to 95 years, with residence in some 25 US areas. The material sequenced was PBMCs or T cells enriched from blood (not recorded which). The chain recombines TRBV11-2 with TRBJ1-1; perhaps TRBD1 as D (6 bases). This receptor was obtained from a woman aged 55-75 years who had recovered from COVID-19. CDR3: CASSLVGGGGAWNTEAFF. The CDR3 bases are TGTGCCAGCAGCTTAGTTGGGGGTGGGGGCGCATGGAACACTGAAGCTTTCTTT. The complete variable domain, with remaining parts taken from reference TRBV11-2 and TRBJ1-1, reads EAGVAQSPRYKIIEKRQSVAFWCNPISGHATLYWYQQILGQGPKLLIQFQNNGVVDDSQLPKDRFSAERLKGVDSTLKIQPAKLEDSAVYLCASSLVGGGGAWNTEAFFGQGTRLTVV.